This TCR beta chain originates from a study of blood T cell repertoires in COVID-19. Study context: The analysed material was cDNA or gDNA that came from T cells, B-cell-depleted T cells, or PBMCs.

As originally analysed: Amplification of reference gene primers was used by the study to estimate nucleated cell counts. The data were produced by immunoSEQ multiplex PCR, yet TCRdb's version contains in-frame clones alone and is incomplete. Clone size and the V and J calls come from that table; the DNA yielded D and trimming. The data hold some 170,000 clones, with around 80% observed a single time. Germline V gene data show CDR1 as MGHRA and CDR2 as YSYEKL. V shed 1 base and J shed 5 bases, with 14 bases lying between them. This CDR3 region has 15 residues. Recovered Cohort 3 donors showed two negative PCRs, clearance, or symptom resolution.

The clonotype was recovered from a man aged 35-49 years who had recovered from COVID-19. The sequencing input was PBMCs or T cells enriched from blood (not recorded which). J is TRBJ1-2 and V is TRBV4-1; D perhaps matches TRBD1 (5 bases). The CDR3: CASSQVPGMGYGYTF. CDR3 coding DNA: TGCGCCAGCAGCCAAGTCCCAGGGATGGGTTATGGCTACACCTTC.